This T cell receptor (beta chain) was recorded in a study of post-analysis software for immune sequencing data. Study context: The patients showed relapsing-remitting, secondary progressive and progressive-relapsing multiple sclerosis courses. Study-wide findings and caveats: A handful of TRBV segments were significantly more frequent in patients than in controls. TRBV5-6, TRBV5-1 and TRBV20-1 were among these segments. There was significantly lower normalized Chao1 diversity in multiple sclerosis patients than in controls.

Germline loops: CDR1 SGHAT, CDR2 FQNNGV. V gave up 3 bases and J gave up 0 bases; unmatched junction bases: 5. This CDR3 spans 15 amino acids. The TCR beta cDNA libraries carried unique molecular identifiers. About 460,000 cDNA molecules were obtained from approximately 0.91 to 9.4 million T cells. TCRdb called the PCR reads again in MiXCR, with one record for every CDR3 protein. The table lists hundreds of thousands of distinct CDR3 sequences, around 27% of them singletons. The table lists this clonotype with a few counts. As yet, its antigen is unknown. The chain has TRBV11-2 and TRBJ2-7, with 7 bases identical to TRBD2. The source of this sequence is a girl aged 5 to 17 with multiple sclerosis. The sample was blood. The CDR3 here is CASSFGLAASYEQYF. The CDR3 DNA is TGTGCCAGCAGCTTCGGGCTAGCGGCCTCCTACGAGCAGTACTTC.